Below are 4 T cell receptor beta chains sequenced from a single sample in a study of blood T cell repertoires in COVID-19. Only in-frame clones appear in the TCRdb table, and some are missing; sequencing was by immunoSEQ multiplex PCR. The sample shows 200,000 to 250,000 clones, roughly 87% of them seen only once. The sequenced material came from peripheral blood. The receptors were sampled from a woman aged 18-29 years who had recovered from COVID-19.

This rearrangement joins TRBV7-6 to TRBJ2-2, with D unclear. From germline, CDR1 is SGHVS and CDR2 FNYEAQ. V shed 4 bases and J shed 0 bases, with 12 bases lying between them. The CDR3 has 16 residues. Here the CDR3 DNA reads TGTGCCAGCAGCTCGAAGCTCGCGGCGAACACCGGGGAGCTGTTTTTT. It translates to CASSSKLAANTGELFF.

The chain couples TRBV6-5 to TRBJ2-7; D might be TRBD1 (6 bases). V lost 0 bases and J lost 7, with 13 bases in between. This CDR3 is built from 14 residues. Germline V CDR1 and CDR2: MNHEY, SVGAGI. The CDR3 coding sequence is TGTGCCAGCAGTTACTCGCCAGGGGCAGGGGAGCAGTACTTC. Translating gives CASSYSPGAGEQYF.

This rearrangement joins TRBV18 to TRBJ1-1; a possible D gene is TRBD1 (5 bases). V lost 3 bases, J lost 10 bases, and 12 bases lay in between. Germline CDR1 is KGHSH and CDR2 is LQKENI. The CDR3 totals 12 residues. DNA for the CDR3: TGTGCCAGCTCACCGACAGAGCGAGCAGCTTTCTTT. Amino acid sequence: CASSPTERAAFF.

The rearrangement uses TRBV5-1 and TRBJ2-7, with 7 bases identical to TRBD2. This CDR3 has 14 amino acids. Losses at the gene ends were 5 bases for V and 3 bases for J; bases not matched to a gene: 8. The germline V gene encodes CDR1 SGHRS and CDR2 YFSETQ. CDR3 sequence: CASRVASGRYEQYF. CDR3 in DNA: TGCGCCAGCAGGGTGGCTAGCGGTCGCTACGAGCAGTACTTC.